This T cell receptor (beta chain) was sequenced in a study of blood T cell repertoires in COVID-19. Across the whole study: Whether acute or convalescent, the COVID-19 samples came from the United States, Italy and Spain. T cells, B-cell-depleted T cells, or PBMCs supplied cDNA or gDNA.

Trimming shortened V by 0 bases and J by 7 bases, and 15 bases separated the two germline ends. CDR3 length: 16 residues. Germline values: CDR1 LNHNV, CDR2 YYDKDF (reference sequence). Authors' processing steps: How many nucleated cells were present was estimated from reference gene primer amplification. Some clones are missing from TCRdb's copy, which holds only in-frame ones; the method was immunoSEQ multiplex PCR. Clone size and V and J calls were adopted from that table, with D and trimming inferred from the DNA. Seen here are about 110,000 clones, about 88% observed once, and the top ten hold less than 2.5%.

Sequences were obtained from peripheral blood. The sequence was obtained from a human donor in a cohort sampled during active COVID-19. The V call is TRBV15, the J call TRBJ2-2; a weak D match, TRBD2 (6 bases). In DNA form, the CDR3 reads TGTGCCACCAGCAGAGATCTCGGGGGAGGAGGCGGGGAGCTGTTTTTT. Amino acid sequence: CATSRDLGGGGGELFF.